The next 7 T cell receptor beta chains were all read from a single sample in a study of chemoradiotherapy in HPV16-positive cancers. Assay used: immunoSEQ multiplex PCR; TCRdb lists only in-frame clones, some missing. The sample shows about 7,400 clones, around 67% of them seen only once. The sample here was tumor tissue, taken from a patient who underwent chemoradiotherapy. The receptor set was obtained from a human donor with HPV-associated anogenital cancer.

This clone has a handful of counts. CDR3 nucleotide sequence: TGTGCCAGCAGGAGCACTGAAGCTTTCTTT. It translates to CASRSTEAFF. The chain is built from TRBV6-6 and TRBJ1-1; D unclear. The CDR3 totals 10 residues. The V end was cut by 6 bases, the J end by 4 bases, with 3 bases between. Germline loops: CDR1 MNHNY, CDR2 SVGAGI (reference sequence).

CDR3 nucleotides: TGCAGCGAAGGGACAGGGAAAGATACGCAGTATTTT. Protein: CSEGTGKDTQYF. This chain connects TRBV29-1 to TRBJ2-3; 9 bases fit TRBD1. CDR3 length: 12 amino acids. Germline V gene sequence: CDR1 SQVTM, CDR2 ANQGSEA. Unmatched junction bases numbered 4, after V lost 7 bases and J lost 5 bases.

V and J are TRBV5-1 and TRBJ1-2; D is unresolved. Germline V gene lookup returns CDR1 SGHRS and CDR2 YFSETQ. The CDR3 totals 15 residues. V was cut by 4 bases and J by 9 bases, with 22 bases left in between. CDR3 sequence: CASSPVEAGKVSYTF. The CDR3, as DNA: TGCGCCAGCAGCCCTGTGGAGGCGGGCAAAGTAAGCTACACCTTC.

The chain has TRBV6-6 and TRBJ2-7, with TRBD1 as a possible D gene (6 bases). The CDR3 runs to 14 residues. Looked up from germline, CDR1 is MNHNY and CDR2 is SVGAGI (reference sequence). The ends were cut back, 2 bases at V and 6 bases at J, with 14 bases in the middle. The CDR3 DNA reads TGTGCCAGCAGTTACGACGGGGAAGGGGGCGAGCAGTACTTC. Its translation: CASSYDGEGGEQYF.

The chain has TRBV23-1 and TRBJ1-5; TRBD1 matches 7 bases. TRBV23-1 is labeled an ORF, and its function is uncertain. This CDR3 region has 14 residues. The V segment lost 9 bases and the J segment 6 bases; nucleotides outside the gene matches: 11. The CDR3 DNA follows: TGCGCCAGTCTCGCAAGGGGGCGCGGTCAGCCCCAGCATTTT. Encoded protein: CASLARGRGQPQHF.

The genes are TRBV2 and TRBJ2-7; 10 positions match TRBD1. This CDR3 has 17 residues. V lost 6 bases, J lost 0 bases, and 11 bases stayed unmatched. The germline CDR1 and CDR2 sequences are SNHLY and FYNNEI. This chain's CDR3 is CASRVSGTGVLSYEQYF. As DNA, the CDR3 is TGTGCCAGCAGAGTCTCTGGGACAGGGGTGCTCTCCTACGAGCAGTACTTC.

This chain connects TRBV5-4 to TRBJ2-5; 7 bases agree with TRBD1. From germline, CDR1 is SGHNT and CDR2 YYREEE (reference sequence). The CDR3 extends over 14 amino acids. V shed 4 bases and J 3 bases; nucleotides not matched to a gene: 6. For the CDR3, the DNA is TGTGCCAGCAGCCGCTTGGGGACAGAAGAGACCCAGTACTTC. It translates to CASSRLGTEETQYF.